The source of this TCR beta chain is a study of beta chain features in type 1 diabetes. Whole-study findings and limits: Type 1 diabetes patients showed fewer insertions and more deletions at VDJ junctions. Naive, central memory and regulatory TCRB repertoires appeared more similar among patients than healthy donors. For Type 1 diabetes patients, all four CD4+ subsets carried TCRB CDR3s that were moderately but significantly shorter.

Trimming left V 3 bases short and J 14 bases short, with 23 bases between. This CDR3 has 15 residues. Germline-derived CDR1 and CDR2 are SGHTA and FQGNSA. As every portion of the isolated RNA was reverse transcribed, the sequencing read expressed TCRB transcripts. Sequenced by immunoSEQ multiplex PCR; TCRdb stores in-frame clones only, minus some. The data hold fewer than 350,000 clones, with about 8.5% observed a single time. This clone came up a few times. Its matching antigen is unknown. The source of this sequence is a woman in her late teens or twenties in good health. Sequencing was performed on central memory CD4+ T cells from blood. The chain links TRBV7-2 to TRBJ2-1; unclear D gene. The CDR3 protein is CASSFDIGSRVLKFF. In DNA, the CDR3 is TGTGCCAGCAGCTTTGATATCGGCAGTCGGGTTCTAAAGTTCTTC.